Each of the 5 T cell receptor beta chains below was sequenced from the same sample in a study of identical twins. MiXCR was run by TCRdb on the 5' RACE reads, yielding one entry per CDR3 protein. The sample contains 400,000 to 500,000 distinct CDR3 sequences, around 15% of which appear only once. These data also featured in a second study, about yellow fever vaccine responses in identical twins.

Sequencing was performed on CD4+ T cells sorted from blood. The receptors shown here come from a young woman in good health.

This chain connects TRBV12-3 or TRBV12-4 to TRBJ1-1; the D is unclear. Trimming left V 7 bases short and J 4 bases short, with 13 bases between. CDR3 length: 13 residues. As DNA, the CDR3 is TGTGCCAGCAACCAACGTGGGGTCACTGAAGCTTTCTTT. It is translated as CASNQRGVTEAFF.

This clonotype was recorded a few times. This chain connects TRBV6-1 to TRBJ2-1; 7 nucleotides match TRBD1. Germline V gene lookup returns CDR1 MNHNS and CDR2 SASEGT. The CDR3 spans 13 residues. After removal of 1 base from V and 12 bases from J, the junction contained 6 bases not matched to a gene. The CDR3 sequence: CASSEGRTGGQFF. DNA for the CDR3: TGTGCCAGCAGTGAAGGCCGGACAGGTGGGCAGTTCTTC.

This clonotype was counted ten times or more. The V and J genes are TRBV4-1 and TRBJ2-1, with D possibly called TRBD1 or TRBD2 (6 bases each). V shed 1 base and J shed 3 bases, with 31 bases lying between them. The CDR3 extends over 22 amino acids. In germline, CDR1 is MGHRA, CDR2 YSYEKL. The DNA of the CDR3 is TGCGCCAGCAGCCAAGGAGGGGGACATTGGGTAGCGGCCAGTCACTACTACAATGAGCAGTTCTTC. Residues: CASSQGGGHWVAASHYYNEQFF.

This clonotype was recorded a few times. The J gene is TRBJ2-5, the V gene TRBV18; D call uncertain. The CDR3 sequence is 14 residues long. Trimming took 5 bases from V and 2 from J, leaving 12 bases between them. From germline, CDR1 is KGHSH and CDR2 LQKENI. CDR3 sequence reads: CASSGLEKQETQYF. For the CDR3, the DNA is TGTGCCAGCTCAGGTTTGGAAAAACAAGAGACCCAGTACTTC.

The chain carries TRBV16 and TRBJ1-5; no clear D gene. The germline gives CDR1 KGHSY, CDR2 FQNENV. The CDR3 is 14 amino acids. Trimming shortened V by 2 bases and J by 4 bases, and 9 bases separated the two germline ends. Here the CDR3 DNA reads TGTGCCAGCAGCCAAGATACGATTAATCAGCCCCAGCATTTT. Amino acid sequence: CASSQDTINQPQHF.